These 2 T cell receptor beta chains originate from one sample sequenced in a study of blood T cell repertoires in COVID-19. Data came from immunoSEQ multiplex PCR; TCRdb stores just in-frame clones and leaves some out. Among 20,000 to 25,000 clones, about 88% were seen once, and the ten largest hold about 11%. Material for sequencing was peripheral blood. These receptors were taken from a human donor in a cohort sampled during active COVID-19. The donor label of this sample is uncertain.

The genes are TRBV9 and TRBJ1-1, with TRBD1 as a possible D gene (6 bases). The CDR3 is 15 residues long. Between the trimmed V and J ends, which lost 3 bases and 0 bases, there was a span of 12 bases. The germline V gene encodes CDR1 SGDLS and CDR2 YYNGEE. The chain's CDR3 is CASSAQGGMNTEAFF. CDR3 sequence (DNA): TGTGCCAGCAGCGCACAGGGTGGGATGAACACTGAAGCTTTCTTT.

The genes are TRBV29-1 and TRBJ2-4; D perhaps matches TRBD2 (6 bases). This CDR3 is built from 11 residues. The germline V gene encodes CDR1 SQVTM and CDR2 ANQGSEA. Trimming removed 7 bases from V and 6 bases from J, with 10 bases in between. The CDR3 nucleotides are TGCAGCGCCGGGACTCGAAACATTCAGTACTTC. This gives the protein CSAGTRNIQYF.